The 18 T cell receptor beta chains below all came from one sample that was sequenced in a study of PD-L1 blockade in urothelial cancer. Assay: immunoSEQ multiplex PCR; the TCRdb copy retains only in-frame clones and omits some. In the table there are 80,000 to 130,000 clones, about 90% of which are singletons. The source was PBMCs, collected around atezolizumab (anti-PD-L1) treatment. These receptors were collected from a woman at least 80 years old with urothelial cancer.

This rearrangement joins TRBV6-5 to TRBJ2-7, with a weak D call TRBD1 (6 bases). This CDR3 spans 14 amino acids. The germline CDR1 and CDR2 sequences are MNHEY and SVGAGI. The V gene lost 2 bases and the J gene lost 5 bases, with 13 bases spanning the gap. CDR3 nucleotide sequence: TGTGCCAGCAGTTACGGCAGGGGCGGCGACGAGCAGTACTTC. This codes for CASSYGRGGDEQYF.

J is TRBJ1-5 and V is TRBV30; 11 nucleotides align to TRBD1. Per the germline V gene, CDR1 is GTSNPN and CDR2 is SVGIG (reference sequence). V lost 3 bases and J lost 7; bases outside the gene matches: 8. This CDR3 contains 15 residues. The CDR3 sequence is CAWRAGTGGGQPQHF. DNA for the CDR3: TGTGCCTGGAGGGCCGGGACAGGGGGGGGACAGCCCCAGCATTTT.

The rearrangement links TRBV5-1 to TRBJ2-2; 7 bases are a match to TRBD1. The CDR3 runs to 16 residues. Germline CDR1 is SGHRS and CDR2 is YFSETQ. The V and J ends lost 7 bases and 0 bases, in that order; junction bases with no gene match: 9. The CDR3 DNA reads as TGCGCCAGCGAAAAGGGGGCTGATGCGAACACCGGGGAGCTGTTTTTT. It is translated as CASEKGADANTGELFF.

The chain has TRBV23-1 and TRBJ2-1; 7 nucleotides line up with TRBD1. TRBV23-1 is an ORF; its function is uncertain. The CDR3 is made up of 18 amino acids. V was pared by 3 bases and J by 3 bases, with 14 bases of the junction left unmatched. CDR3 loop: CASSHRKTDRSFYNEQFF. CDR3 nucleotide sequence: TGCGCCAGCAGTCATCGGAAAACGGACAGGTCCTTCTACAATGAGCAGTTCTTC.

CDR3 protein: CASGIRDRGGRETQYF. The CDR3 bases are TGTGCTAGTGGCATACGGGACAGGGGGGGGCGGGAGACCCAGTACTTC. The chain uses TRBV12-5 and TRBJ2-5; 11 nucleotides agree with TRBD1. The junction had 11 bases not matched to a gene; V was cut back by 6 bases and J by 5 bases. CDR1 LGHNT and CDR2 FRNRAP come from the germline V gene. This CDR3 spans 16 amino acids.

The chain is built from TRBV5-1 and TRBJ2-3; 8 bases agree with TRBD2. Germline-derived CDR1 and CDR2 are SGHRS and YFSETQ. The CDR3 is 14 amino acids. Trimming cost V 9 bases and J 3 bases; bases outside gene matches: 9. This CDR3 reads CATRREGRTDTQYF. For the CDR3, the DNA is TGCGCCACCAGACGGGAGGGGCGGACAGATACGCAGTATTTT.

The chain is built from TRBV20-1 and TRBJ2-3; D remains ambiguous. V lost 6 bases and J 2 bases, leaving 6 bases between the germline ends. This CDR3 contains 11 residues. CDR1 DFQATT and CDR2 SNEGSKA come from the germline V gene (reference sequence). In DNA, the CDR3 is TGCAGTGCCCCTTTCACAGATACGCAGTATTTT. Its protein is CSAPFTDTQYF.

This sequence joins TRBV25-1 and TRBJ1-5; D is perhaps TRBD1 (5 bases). Germline V gives CDR1 MGHDK, CDR2 SYGVNS. Trimming pared 5 bases from V and 3 bases from J, leaving 11 bases between. The CDR3 length is 14 residues. CDR3 amino acids: CASSNGGYNQPQHF. In nucleotides, the CDR3 is TGTGCCAGCAGTAACGGGGGATACAATCAGCCCCAGCATTTT.

This rearrangement joins TRBV18 to TRBJ2-1; 10 bases fit TRBD2. J lost 2 bases, V lost 3 bases, and 7 bases had no gene match. The CDR3 totals 17 residues. CDR1 and CDR2 (germline): KGHSH, LQKENI. The CDR3, as DNA: TGTGCCAGCTCACCTTCTTTAGCGGGAGGCGCCTACAATGAGCAGTTCTTC. Translation: CASSPSLAGGAYNEQFF.

The DNA of the CDR3 is TGTGCCAGCAGCCCTAAACAGGGTGTGGGCTACACCTTC. This encodes CASSPKQGVGYTF. This rearrangement joins TRBV5-8 to TRBJ1-2, with D maybe TRBD1 (6 bases). The ends were cut back, 4 bases at V and 8 bases at J, with 15 bases in the middle. CDR1 is SGHTS, CDR2 YDEGEE, per germline. This CDR3 is built from 13 residues.

The rearrangement joins TRBV19 to TRBJ1-5; D is uncertain. V was clipped by 5 bases and J by 0 bases, with 8 bases between them. The CDR3 runs to 14 residues. The V gene's germline CDR1 is LNHDA and CDR2 SQIVND (reference sequence). CDR3 DNA: TGTGCCAGTAGTCCACAGTTTAGCAATCAGCCCCAGCATTTT. Its protein is CASSPQFSNQPQHF.

The chain has TRBV7-9 and TRBJ2-1, with TRBD2 matching 8 bases. Looked up from germline, CDR1 is SEHNR and CDR2 is FQNEAQ (reference sequence). The CDR3 extends over 15 amino acids. The V segment lost 5 bases and the J segment 6 bases; nucleotides outside the gene matches: 9. The chain's CDR3 is CASSITGGGGNEQFF. In DNA form, the CDR3 reads TGTGCCAGCAGCATTACGGGAGGGGGGGGCAATGAGCAGTTCTTC.

The chain is built from TRBV9 and TRBJ2-5; 8 bases fit TRBD1. V shed 2 bases, J shed 1 base, and the junction held 4 bases outside the gene matches. Germline V gene sequence: CDR1 SGDLS, CDR2 YYNGEE. CDR3 length: 15 amino acids. The CDR3 nucleotides read TGTGCCAGCAGCGTGGGGGGACAGGCCCAAGAGACCCAGTACTTC. As protein: CASSVGGQAQETQYF.

V usage is TRBV5-1 and J usage is TRBJ1-2, with D tentatively TRBD1 (6 bases). The CDR3 runs to 15 residues. Trimming took off 0 bases at V and 1 base at J, with 10 bases between the two ends. CDR1 and CDR2 (germline): SGHRS, YFSETQ. DNA for the CDR3: TGCGCCAGCAGCTTGGTGGCAGGGGATAACTATGGCTACACCTTC. Its translation: CASSLVAGDNYGYTF. The entire variable domain, with the rest obtained from reference TRBV5-1 and TRBJ1-2, is as follows: KAGVTQTPRYLIKTRGQQVTLSCSPISGHRSVSWYQQTPGQGLQFLFEYFSETQRNKGNFPGRFSGRQFSNSRSEMNVSTLELGDSALYLCASSLVAGDNYGYTFGSGTRLTVV.

The chain has TRBV28 and TRBJ2-2; a weak D match, TRBD1 (6 bases). Germline lookup yields CDR1 MDHEN and CDR2 SYDVKM. This CDR3 has 16 amino acids. V dropped 6 bases and J dropped 0 bases, with 14 bases sitting between them. The CDR3 here is CASSLTGLTNTGELFF. CDR3 in DNA: TGTGCCAGCAGCCTCACAGGGCTTACGAACACCGGGGAGCTGTTTTTT.

This chain uses TRBV10-3 with TRBJ2-1; maybe TRBD2 (6 bases). Germline loops: CDR1 ENHRY, CDR2 SYGVKD. Trimming took 3 bases from V and 0 from J, leaving 12 bases between them. The CDR3 runs 16 residues. CDR3: CAISDSSGGSYNEQFF. The DNA of the CDR3 is TGTGCCATCAGTGACTCCTCCGGGGGCTCCTACAATGAGCAGTTCTTC.

The chain combines TRBV6-5 with TRBJ2-7, with a possible D match to TRBD1 (5 bases). The length of the CDR3 is 13 residues. The V end was cut by 1 base, the J end by 2 bases, with 6 bases between. The germline gives CDR1 MNHEY, CDR2 SVGAGI. CDR3 nucleotide sequence: TGTGCCAGCAGTTACTTAGGGGCCTACGAGCAGTACTTC. Residues: CASSYLGAYEQYF.

The gene calls are TRBV7-3 and TRBJ2-6; perhaps TRBD2 as D (5 bases). CDR1 and CDR2 (germline): SGHTA, FQGTGA. The CDR3 totals 17 residues. Trimming left V 5 bases short and J 0 bases short, with 14 bases between. CDR3 bases: TGTGCCAGCAGCCCCCCCCTAGCTGCCTCTGGGGCCAACGTCCTGACTTTC. It translates to CASSPPLAASGANVLTF.